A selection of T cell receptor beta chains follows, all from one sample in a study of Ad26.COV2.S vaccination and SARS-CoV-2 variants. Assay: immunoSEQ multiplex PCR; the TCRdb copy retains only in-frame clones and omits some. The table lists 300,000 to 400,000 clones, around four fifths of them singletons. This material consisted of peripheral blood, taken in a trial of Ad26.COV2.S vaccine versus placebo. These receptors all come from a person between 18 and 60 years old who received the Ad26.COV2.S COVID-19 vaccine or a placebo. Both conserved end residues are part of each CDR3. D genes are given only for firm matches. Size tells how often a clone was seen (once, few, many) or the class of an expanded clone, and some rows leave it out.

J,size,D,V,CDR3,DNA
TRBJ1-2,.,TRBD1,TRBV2,CASSPIRDRADYGYTF,TGTGCCAGCAGCCCCATCCGGGACAGGGCGGACTATGGCTACACCTTC
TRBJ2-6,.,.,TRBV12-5,CASGNHNVLTF,TGTGCTAGTGGTAACCATAACGTCCTGACTTTC
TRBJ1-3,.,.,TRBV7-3,CASSLFGSSGNTIYF,TGTGCCAGCAGCTTATTTGGGAGCTCTGGAAACACCATATATTTT
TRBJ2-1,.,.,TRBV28,CATTRGGFGGGYNEQFF,TGTGCCACCACCCGTGGGGGTTTCGGGGGCGGGTACAATGAGCAGTTCTTC
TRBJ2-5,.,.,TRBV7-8,CASSFSPTTETQYF,TGTGCCAGCAGCTTCTCCCCCACTACAGAGACCCAGTACTTC
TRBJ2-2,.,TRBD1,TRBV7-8,CASSSRPWTGNTGELFF,TGTGCCAGCAGCTCGAGGCCTTGGACAGGGAACACCGGGGAGCTGTTTTTT
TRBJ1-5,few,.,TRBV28,CASSSRPYQPQHF,TGTGCCAGCAGTTCCCGACCTTATCAGCCCCAGCATTTT
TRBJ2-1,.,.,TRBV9,CASSPMGSSYNEQFF,TGTGCCAGCAGCCCGATGGGGAGCTCCTACAATGAGCAGTTCTTC
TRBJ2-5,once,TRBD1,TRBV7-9,CASIIGQGAAETQYF,TGTGCCAGCATCATCGGACAGGGGGCAGCGGAGACCCAGTACTTC
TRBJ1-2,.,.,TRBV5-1,CASSNSGGNYGYTF,TGCGCCAGCAGCAACAGCGGTGGAAACTATGGCTACACCTTC
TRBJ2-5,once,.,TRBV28,CASSYRRETQYF,TGTGCCAGCAGTTATCGGAGAGAGACCCAGTACTTC
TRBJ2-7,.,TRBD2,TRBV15,CATSSAGGQASEQYF,TGTGCCACCAGCAGTGCGGGAGGGCAAGCAAGCGAGCAGTACTTC
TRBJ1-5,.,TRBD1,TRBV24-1,CATSEAGTGRLNQPQHF,TGTGCCACCAGTGAGGCCGGGACAGGGAGGCTCAATCAGCCCCAGCATTTT
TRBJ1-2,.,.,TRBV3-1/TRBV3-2,CASSQVDQYYGYTF,TGTGCCAGCAGCCAAGTAGACCAATACTATGGCTACACCTTC
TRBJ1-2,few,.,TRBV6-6,CASSFETGYTF,TGTGCCAGCAGTTTTGAAACTGGCTACACCTTC
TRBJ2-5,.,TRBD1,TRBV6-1,CASSEFTGGVGTETQYF,TGTGCCAGCAGTGAATTCACAGGGGGCGTTGGAACAGAGACCCAGTACTTC
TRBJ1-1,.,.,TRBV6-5,CASRRGRGGGTEAFF,TGTGCCAGCCGAAGGGGCAGGGGAGGGGGCACTGAAGCTTTCTTT
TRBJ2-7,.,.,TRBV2,CASSGGEYEQYF,TGTGCCAGCAGTGGGGGGGAGTACGAGCAGTACTTC
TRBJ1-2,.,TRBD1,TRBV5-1,CASSLASAGGNYGYTF,TGCGCCAGCAGCTTGGCTTCGGCAGGGGGTAACTATGGCTACACCTTC
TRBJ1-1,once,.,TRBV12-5,CASGHGTSMNTEAFF,TGTGCTAGTGGTCACGGGACATCCATGAACACTGAAGCTTTCTTT
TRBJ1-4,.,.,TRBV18,CASSPQSTNEKLFF,TGTGCCAGCTCACCACAGTCAACTAATGAAAAACTGTTTTTT
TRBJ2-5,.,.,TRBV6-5,CASNKDNQGETQYF,TGTGCCAGCAATAAAGACAACCAGGGGGAGACCCAGTACTTC
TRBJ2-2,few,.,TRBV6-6,CASRSRDEVFTGELFF,TGTGCCAGCAGGAGCCGGGACGAGGTTTTCACCGGGGAGCTGTTTTTT
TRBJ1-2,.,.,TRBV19,CASSNALSLNYGYTF,TGTGCCAGTAGTAATGCCTTAAGTCTTAACTATGGCTACACCTTC
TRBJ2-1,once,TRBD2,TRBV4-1,CASSQDAAGEYNEQFF,TGCGCCAGCAGCCAAGATGCTGCGGGGGAGTACAATGAGCAGTTCTTC
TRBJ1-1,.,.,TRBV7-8,CASSPRQNMNTEAFF,TGTGCCAGCAGCCCCCGACAGAATATGAACACTGAAGCTTTCTTT
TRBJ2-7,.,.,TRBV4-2,CASSQAPRVLEQYF,TGTGCCAGCAGCCAAGCCCCACGGGTACTCGAGCAGTACTTC
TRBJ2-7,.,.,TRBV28,CASSLSRGLVFNEQYF,TGTGCCAGCAGTTTATCCCGAGGCCTAGTATTTAACGAGCAGTACTTC
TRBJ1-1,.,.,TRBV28,CASSYRDIRLNTEAFF,TGTGCCAGCAGCTACCGGGACATTCGGCTGAACACTGAAGCTTTCTTT
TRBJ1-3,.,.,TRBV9,CASSVATGEPGNTIYF,TGTGCCAGCAGCGTAGCTACGGGGGAACCGGGAAACACCATATATTTT
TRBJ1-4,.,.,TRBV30,CAWGRWDEKLFF,TGTGCCTGGGGAAGATGGGATGAAAAACTGTTTTTT
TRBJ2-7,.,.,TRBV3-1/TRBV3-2,CASSQVGGGSYEQYF,TGTGCCAGCAGCCAAGTAGGAGGGGGATCCTACGAGCAGTACTTC
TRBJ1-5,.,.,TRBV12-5,CASGSHLTASNQPQHF,TGTGCTAGTGGTTCTCATTTGACAGCCAGCAATCAGCCCCAGCATTTT
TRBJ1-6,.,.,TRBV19,CASQEGGSPLHF,TGTGCCAGCCAGGAGGGAGGATCACCCCTCCACTTT
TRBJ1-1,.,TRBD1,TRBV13,CASSLGVFGDSEAFF,TGTGCCAGCAGCTTAGGGGTATTCGGGGACAGTGAAGCTTTCTTT
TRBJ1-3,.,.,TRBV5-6,CASSFFQATSGNTIYF,TGTGCCAGCAGCTTTTTTCAGGCGACCTCTGGAAACACCATATATTTT
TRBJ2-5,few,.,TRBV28,CASSLPVSSQETQYF,TGTGCCAGCAGTTTACCCGTCAGTTCGCAAGAGACCCAGTACTTC